The 7 T cell receptor beta chains given below trace back to one sample, sequenced in a study of T cells after yellow fever vaccination. TCRdb itself ran the 5' RACE reads through MiXCR, one entry per CDR3 protein. The sample lists some 300,000 distinct CDR3 sequences; approximately 11% were seen once. This material consisted of CD4+ T cells sorted from PBMCs, taken 45 days after the yellow fever booster vaccination. These receptors were taken from a man younger than 35 who received the YFV17D yellow fever vaccine.

The chain has TRBV9 and TRBJ2-5; 9 bases line up with TRBD2. Germline V lookup: CDR1 SGDLS, CDR2 YYNGEE. The CDR3 is made up of 18 amino acids. The trim removed 4 bases at V and 3 bases at J, leaving 16 bases unmatched. The CDR3 bases are TGTGCCAGCAGCTCACACTGGTCCGTAGCGGGGGAGAAAGAGACCCAGTACTTC. Translated, it gives CASSSHWSVAGEKETQYF.

The table lists this clonotype with a few counts. The chain joins TRBV6-5 to TRBJ2-5; 15 bases match TRBD2. V was clipped by 6 bases and J by 5 bases; unmatched bases: 16. CDR3 size: 19 residues. From germline, CDR1 is MNHEY and CDR2 SVGAGI. DNA for the CDR3: TGTGCCAGCAGCTCGGGACTAGCGGGGGGCCCGGTCTCGGGGGAGACCCAGTACTTC. This gives the protein CASSSGLAGGPVSGETQYF.

This clonotype was seen a handful of times. This sequence joins TRBV5-1 and TRBJ2-2; 9 bases line up with TRBD2. The junction had 10 bases not matched to a gene; V was cut back by 0 bases and J by 4 bases. The CDR3 totals 18 residues. Germline V gene sequence: CDR1 SGHRS, CDR2 YFSETQ. CDR3: CASSLDVAGVPLTGELFF. The CDR3 DNA is TGCGCCAGCAGCTTGGATGTAGCGGGGGTCCCGCTCACCGGGGAGCTGTTTTTT.

The V gene is TRBV20-1, the J gene TRBJ1-2; no definite D call. Per germline, CDR1 DFQATT and CDR2 SNEGSKA (reference sequence). Deletions cut 3 bases from V and 5 bases from J, with 10 bases between. This CDR3 is 12 amino acids long. The DNA of the CDR3 is TGCAGTGCTAGTACCAGGAATTATGGCTACACCTTC. It translates to CSASTRNYGYTF.

V usage is TRBV5-4 and J usage is TRBJ2-3; 10 bases agree with TRBD2. V shed 0 bases and J 5 bases; nucleotides not matched to a gene: 6. Germline V gene data show CDR1 as SGHNT and CDR2 as YYREEE (reference sequence). This CDR3 is built from 16 residues. The CDR3 reads CASSLGAGGPQDTQYF. CDR3 nucleotide sequence: TGTGCCAGCAGCTTGGGAGCGGGGGGGCCTCAAGATACGCAGTATTTT.

The chain couples TRBV9 to TRBJ2-3; 11 bases fit TRBD2. Germline lookup yields CDR1 SGDLS and CDR2 YYNGEE. The CDR3 spans 15 residues. V was pared by 5 bases and J by 4 bases, with 6 bases of the junction left unmatched. The CDR3 DNA follows: TGTGCCAGCAGTGAACGGACTAGCGGGCCAGATACGCAGTATTTT. Amino acid sequence: CASSERTSGPDTQYF. The full variable domain, completed using reference TRBV9 and TRBJ2-3, is DSGVTQTPKHLITATGQRVTLRCSPRSGDLSVYWYQQSLDQGLQFLIQYYNGEERAKGNILERFSAQQFPDLHSELNLSSLELGDSALYFCASSERTSGPDTQYFGPGTRLTVL.

This clonotype was detected only once. The genes are TRBV20-1 and TRBJ2-6, with D possibly called TRBD1 or TRBD2 (5 bases each). CDR1 and CDR2 (germline): DFQATT, SNEGSKA (reference sequence). The V end was cut by 3 bases, the J end by 1 base, with 10 bases between. The length of the CDR3 is 15 residues. CDR3 region: CSARGDLSGANVLTF. As DNA, the CDR3 is TGCAGTGCTAGGGGGGACCTTTCTGGGGCCAACGTCCTGACTTTC.